These 2 T cell receptor beta chains originate from one sample sequenced in a study of OX40 agonist ivuxolimab in advanced cancers. Some clones are missing from TCRdb's copy, which holds only in-frame ones; the method was immunoSEQ multiplex PCR. This sample has around 53,000 clones, with approximately 81% found just once. The sequencing here drew on CD4+ or CD8+ T cells sorted from blood, taken in a trial of the OX40 agonist ivuxolimab. Receptors were obtained from an adult with an advanced solid tumor such as melanoma, head and neck, liver or kidney cancer.

The V and J genes are TRBV18 and TRBJ1-2, with a tentative D call TRBD1 (5 bases). Germline-derived CDR1 and CDR2 are KGHSH and LQKENI. The CDR3 extends over 14 amino acids. V lost 3 bases, J lost 0 bases, and 8 bases lay in between. In nucleotides, the CDR3 is TGTGCCAGCTCACCGGACACCTCTAACTATGGCTACACCTTC. Translation gives CASSPDTSNYGYTF.

The chain links TRBV6-6 to TRBJ2-3; 8 bases match TRBD2. Trimming removed 6 bases from V and 5 bases from J; junction bases left unmatched: 7. This CDR3 spans 14 amino acids. Germline values: CDR1 MNHNY, CDR2 SVGAGI (reference sequence). Written as DNA, the CDR3 is TGTGCCAGCAGCCCCGGACTAGCAAGAGATACGCAGTATTTT. Protein: CASSPGLARDTQYF.